What follows is one T cell receptor beta chain and its context. Its target is not known. CDR3 size: 14 residues. Trimming at V came to 6 bases and at J to 7 bases, leaving 12 bases not matched to a gene. Germline CDR1 DFQATT, CDR2 SNEGSKA (reference sequence). The source of the sample is a study of T cell repertoires in cytomegalovirus infection. As for the study in general: Public TCR beta signatures were indicative of both CMV infection and a matching HLA type.

Study-level results: Using cumulative public TCR beta family frequency, the authors identified those who carried CMV together with the relevant HLA. CMV-specific HLA-C-restricted TCR beta clonotypes dominated the ex vivo response.

TCRdb recomputed calls from the reads with MiXCR, one row per CDR3 protein. This repertoire shows roughly 720,000 distinct CDR3 sequences, approximately 34% found once; its top ten account for 2.5% to 3%. The receptor was derived from a human donor in good health (CMV status not recorded). Some clones in this sample may be carry-over from other donors' samples. V usage is TRBV20-1 and J usage is TRBJ1-5; TRBD1 matches 7 bases. The specimen sequenced was PBMCs. CDR3 sequence (DNA): TGCAGTGCGTATGATAACAGGGGTGGACAGCCCCAGCATTTT. It translates to CSAYDNRGGQPQHF.